One and the same sample provided the 2 T cell receptor beta chains below, sequenced in a study of blood T cell repertoires in COVID-19. Sequenced by immunoSEQ multiplex PCR; TCRdb stores in-frame clones only, minus some. In the table there are 150,000 to 200,000 clones, 80% to 90% of which are singletons. Sequenced sample: peripheral blood. These receptors were taken from a young man with active or convalescent COVID-19.

This chain uses TRBV6-6 with TRBJ2-5, with a possible D match to TRBD2 (5 bases). The CDR3 spans 13 residues. Germline CDR1 is MNHNY and CDR2 is SVGAGI (reference sequence). The V and J ends lost 2 bases and 2 bases respectively, with 6 bases between them. In DNA, the CDR3 is TGTGCCAGCAGTTACGGCGGGCAAGAGACCCAGTACTTC. Residues: CASSYGGQETQYF.

The rearrangement joins TRBV27 to TRBJ1-3; D is unresolved. Trimming stripped 3 bases from V and 2 bases from J, with 5 bases between. The CDR3 spans 13 residues. Germline V gives CDR1 MNHEY, CDR2 SMNVEV (reference sequence). The CDR3 nucleotides are TGTGCCAGCAGTTTCTTCCCTGGAAACACCATATATTTT. Its protein is CASSFFPGNTIYF.